This TCR beta chain was recovered during a study of blood T cell repertoires in COVID-19. Study at large: Spain, Italy and the United States supplied samples that represented acute and convalescent COVID-19. PBMCs, B-cell-depleted T cells, or T cells were the source of the cDNA or gDNA that made up the material.

V was pared by 7 bases and J by 4 bases, with 19 bases between. The germline V gene encodes CDR1 SQVTM and CDR2 ANQGSEA. This CDR3 comprises 14 residues. Authors' data handling: Cell counts per sample came from amplifying reference gene primers. TCRdb's copy holds only in-frame clones and misses some; the assay was immunoSEQ multiplex PCR. V and J calls and clone size are those listed in that table; D and trimming were worked out from the DNA. The sample lists roughly 280,000 clones, 75% to 90% occurring once. Sequencing was done on a sample of peripheral blood. The TCR originated in a man aged 55 to 70 who had recovered from COVID-19. The chain carries TRBV29-1 and TRBJ2-5; D is possibly TRBD1 (5 bases). The CDR3 sequence: CSATPLGPRETQYF. CDR3 coding DNA: TGCAGCGCCACCCCTCTGGGGCCGAGAGAGACCCAGTACTTC.